These T cell receptor beta chains were read from a single sample in a study of cytomegalovirus exposure and HLA in healthy donors. TCRdb's table, derived via immunoSEQ multiplex PCR, lists solely in-frame clones and lacks some. The data show 130,000 to 150,000 clones, about three fifths seen once. The source material was PBMCs. The receptor set was obtained from a woman between 25 and 40 years old in good health and CMV-seropositive. Both conserved end residues are part of each CDR3. The order of the fields is D gene, V gene, J gene, clone size, CDR3 protein, CDR3 DNA. The D gene is left open where the match is weak. Clone size, where shown, is once, few, many, or a class for clones that have expanded.

d_call: -; v_call: TRBV6-1; j_call: TRBJ1-3; clone_size: once; cdr3_aa: CASSGPQDSSGNTIYF; cdr3_nt: TGTGCCAGCAGTGGACCACAGGACAGCTCTGGAAACACCATATATTTT
d_call: -; v_call: TRBV9; j_call: TRBJ2-1; clone_size: -; cdr3_aa: CASSVVSQYNEQFF; cdr3_nt: TGTGCCAGCAGCGTAGTATCGCAGTACAATGAGCAGTTCTTC
d_call: TRBD1; v_call: TRBV29-1; j_call: TRBJ1-1; clone_size: -; cdr3_aa: CSVEVGTGGWTEAFF; cdr3_nt: TGCAGCGTGGAAGTGGGTACAGGGGGCTGGACTGAAGCTTTCTTT
d_call: TRBD2; v_call: TRBV27; j_call: TRBJ2-7; clone_size: -; cdr3_aa: CASSFVRGDYEQYF; cdr3_nt: TGTGCCAGCAGTTTCGTGCGGGGGGATTACGAGCAGTACTTC
d_call: -; v_call: TRBV27; j_call: TRBJ2-3; clone_size: few; cdr3_aa: CASSYRQADTQYF; cdr3_nt: TGTGCCAGCAGTTACCGACAGGCAGATACGCAGTATTTT
d_call: TRBD1; v_call: TRBV5-1; j_call: TRBJ2-5; clone_size: few; cdr3_aa: CASSVGDRGKSETQYF; cdr3_nt: TGCGCCAGCAGCGTGGGGGACAGGGGAAAGTCGGAGACCCAGTACTTC
d_call: -; v_call: TRBV6-5; j_call: TRBJ2-7; clone_size: -; cdr3_aa: CASKRWYEQYF; cdr3_nt: TGTGCCAGTAAGCGTTGGTACGAGCAGTACTTC
d_call: -; v_call: TRBV5-1; j_call: TRBJ2-5; clone_size: -; cdr3_aa: CASSLAAVWETQYF; cdr3_nt: TGCGCCAGCAGCTTGGCCGCGGTTTGGGAGACCCAGTACTTC
d_call: -; v_call: TRBV5-1; j_call: TRBJ2-5; clone_size: few; cdr3_aa: CASSLGEWGTETQYF; cdr3_nt: TGCGCCAGCAGCTTGGGGGAGTGGGGTACGGAGACCCAGTACTTC
d_call: -; v_call: TRBV2; j_call: TRBJ1-5; clone_size: -; cdr3_aa: CASSQQAQNQPQHF; cdr3_nt: TGTGCCAGCAGTCAACAGGCCCAAAATCAGCCCCAGCATTTT
d_call: -; v_call: TRBV5-1; j_call: TRBJ1-4; clone_size: -; cdr3_aa: CASSLGAINEKLFF; cdr3_nt: TGCGCCAGCAGCTTGGGGGCCATTAATGAAAAACTGTTTTTT
d_call: TRBD2; v_call: TRBV29-1; j_call: TRBJ2-1; clone_size: few; cdr3_aa: CSVGIAGTYNEQFF; cdr3_nt: TGCAGCGTTGGGATAGCGGGGACCTACAATGAGCAGTTCTTC
d_call: -; v_call: TRBV4-1; j_call: TRBJ1-2; clone_size: once; cdr3_aa: CASSQTSNYGYTF; cdr3_nt: TGCGCCAGCAGCCAAACCAGTAACTATGGCTACACCTTC
d_call: -; v_call: TRBV6-1; j_call: TRBJ2-7; clone_size: -; cdr3_aa: CASIGTPNSYEQYF; cdr3_nt: TGTGCCAGCATCGGGACACCTAACTCCTACGAGCAGTACTTC
d_call: TRBD1; v_call: TRBV5-6; j_call: TRBJ1-2; clone_size: -; cdr3_aa: CASSLGTGGYTF; cdr3_nt: TGTGCCAGCAGCTTGGGGACAGGGGGCTACACCTTC
d_call: -; v_call: TRBV5-6; j_call: TRBJ2-1; clone_size: -; cdr3_aa: CASSLSLYNEQFF; cdr3_nt: TGTGCCAGCAGCTTGAGCCTTTACAATGAGCAGTTCTTC
d_call: TRBD2; v_call: TRBV6-5; j_call: TRBJ2-5; clone_size: -; cdr3_aa: CASSHPAGTKETQYF; cdr3_nt: TGTGCCAGCAGCCACCCCGCAGGGACTAAAGAGACCCAGTACTTC
d_call: TRBD2; v_call: TRBV5-4; j_call: TRBJ2-5; clone_size: few; cdr3_aa: CASSPNGGAVQETQYF; cdr3_nt: TGTGCCAGCAGCCCTAACGGGGGGGCAGTCCAAGAGACCCAGTACTTC
d_call: -; v_call: TRBV9; j_call: TRBJ1-2; clone_size: -; cdr3_aa: CASSTAYGYTF; cdr3_nt: TGTGCCAGCAGCACCGCGTATGGCTACACCTTC
d_call: -; v_call: TRBV2; j_call: TRBJ2-7; clone_size: -; cdr3_aa: CASQGYEQYF; cdr3_nt: TGTGCCTCCCAGGGGTACGAGCAGTACTTC
d_call: -; v_call: TRBV7-9; j_call: TRBJ2-7; clone_size: once; cdr3_aa: CASSFSSTYEQYF; cdr3_nt: TGTGCCAGCAGCTTCTCGAGTACCTACGAGCAGTACTTC
d_call: -; v_call: TRBV7-9; j_call: TRBJ2-1; clone_size: once; cdr3_aa: CASSLARRGIRLDNEQFF; cdr3_nt: TGTGCCAGCAGCTTAGCGCGGAGGGGAATAAGACTCGACAATGAGCAGTTCTTC
d_call: -; v_call: TRBV5-1; j_call: TRBJ1-1; clone_size: -; cdr3_aa: CASSHGWGGQMNTEAFF; cdr3_nt: TGCGCCAGCAGCCATGGTTGGGGGGGCCAAATGAACACTGAAGCTTTCTTT
d_call: TRBD1; v_call: TRBV27; j_call: TRBJ2-5; clone_size: -; cdr3_aa: CASSPGTEGETQYF; cdr3_nt: TGTGCCAGCAGTCCCGGGACAGAGGGAGAGACCCAGTACTTC
d_call: -; v_call: TRBV30; j_call: TRBJ2-7; clone_size: -; cdr3_aa: CAWSRLRLFSYEQYF; cdr3_nt: TGTGCCTGGAGTCGCCTACGCCTGTTCTCCTACGAGCAGTACTTC
d_call: -; v_call: TRBV6-5; j_call: TRBJ2-1; clone_size: once; cdr3_aa: CASSLLSDSYNEQFF; cdr3_nt: TGTGCCAGCAGTTTATTATCGGACAGCTACAATGAGCAGTTCTTC
d_call: TRBD2; v_call: TRBV2; j_call: TRBJ2-3; clone_size: few; cdr3_aa: CASSVPGLAGGNGGTDTQYF; cdr3_nt: TGTGCCAGCAGTGTCCCGGGACTAGCGGGAGGGAATGGTGGCACAGATACGCAGTATTTT
d_call: -; v_call: TRBV30; j_call: TRBJ2-6; clone_size: -; cdr3_aa: CAWIQPRKHSGANVLTF; cdr3_nt: TGTGCCTGGATTCAACCACGCAAACACTCTGGGGCCAACGTCCTGACTTTC
d_call: TRBD2; v_call: TRBV6-4; j_call: TRBJ2-1; clone_size: -; cdr3_aa: CASSDSAGGYNEQFF; cdr3_nt: TGTGCCAGCAGTGACTCAGCGGGGGGTTACAATGAGCAGTTCTTC
d_call: TRBD1; v_call: TRBV5-6; j_call: TRBJ1-6; clone_size: -; cdr3_aa: CASSFGTGFSPLHF; cdr3_nt: TGTGCCAGCAGCTTTGGGACAGGGTTTTCACCCCTCCACTTT
d_call: -; v_call: TRBV6-1; j_call: TRBJ2-3; clone_size: few; cdr3_aa: CASRGAEAATQYF; cdr3_nt: TGTGCCAGCAGGGGGGCGGAGGCGGCTACGCAGTATTTT
d_call: -; v_call: TRBV4-1; j_call: TRBJ2-1; clone_size: -; cdr3_aa: CASSLREVAYEQFF; cdr3_nt: TGCGCCAGCAGCCTCAGAGAGGTAGCATATGAGCAGTTCTTC
d_call: TRBD1; v_call: TRBV5-1; j_call: TRBJ2-1; clone_size: -; cdr3_aa: CASSLIPGTGGNEQFF; cdr3_nt: TGCGCCAGCAGCTTGATACCCGGGACAGGGGGCAATGAGCAGTTCTTC
d_call: -; v_call: TRBV28; j_call: TRBJ1-5; clone_size: -; cdr3_aa: CASSFTRTVSNQPQHF; cdr3_nt: TGTGCCAGCAGTTTCACAAGGACAGTTAGCAATCAGCCCCAGCATTTT
d_call: -; v_call: TRBV5-5; j_call: TRBJ1-2; clone_size: -; cdr3_aa: CASSLDRVYGYTF; cdr3_nt: TGTGCCAGCAGCTTGGACAGGGTCTATGGCTACACCTTC
d_call: -; v_call: TRBV28; j_call: TRBJ1-6; clone_size: once; cdr3_aa: CASRRPGSRDSPLHF; cdr3_nt: TGTGCCAGCAGGCGCCCGGGGTCCAGAGATTCACCCCTCCACTTT
d_call: -; v_call: TRBV18; j_call: TRBJ1-4; clone_size: -; cdr3_aa: CASSPRQRGNEKLFF; cdr3_nt: TGTGCCAGCTCACCACGACAAAGGGGGAATGAAAAACTGTTTTTT
d_call: -; v_call: TRBV6-5; j_call: TRBJ2-7; clone_size: -; cdr3_aa: CASSYSTGYEQYF; cdr3_nt: TGTGCCAGCAGTTACTCGACGGGCTACGAGCAGTACTTC
d_call: -; v_call: TRBV4-2; j_call: TRBJ1-2; clone_size: -; cdr3_aa: CASSQTGSNYGYTF; cdr3_nt: TGTGCCAGCAGCCAAACAGGGTCTAACTATGGCTACACCTTC
d_call: TRBD2; v_call: TRBV5-4; j_call: TRBJ2-3; clone_size: -; cdr3_aa: CASSFRLTSGGDTQYF; cdr3_nt: TGTGCCAGCAGCTTTAGGCTCACTAGCGGGGGGGATACGCAGTATTTT